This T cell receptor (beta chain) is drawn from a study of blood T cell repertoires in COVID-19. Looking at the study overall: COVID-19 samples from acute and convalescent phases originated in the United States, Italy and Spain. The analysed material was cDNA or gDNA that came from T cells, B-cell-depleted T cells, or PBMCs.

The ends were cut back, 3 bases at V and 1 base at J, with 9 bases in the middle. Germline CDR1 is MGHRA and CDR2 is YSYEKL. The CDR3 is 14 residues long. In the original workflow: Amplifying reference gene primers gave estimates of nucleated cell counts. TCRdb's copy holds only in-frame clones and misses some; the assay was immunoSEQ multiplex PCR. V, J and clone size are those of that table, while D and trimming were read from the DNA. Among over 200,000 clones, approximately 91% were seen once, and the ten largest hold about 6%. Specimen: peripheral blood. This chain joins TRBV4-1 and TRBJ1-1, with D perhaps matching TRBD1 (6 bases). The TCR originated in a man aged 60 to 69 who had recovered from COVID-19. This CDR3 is CASSHMDRNTEAFF. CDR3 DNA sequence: TGCGCCAGCAGCCACATGGACAGGAACACTGAAGCTTTCTTT.